A selection of T cell receptor beta chains follows, all from one sample in a study of persistence of HIV-infected CD4 T cells. Their specific antigens are unknown. TCRdb keeps only in-frame clones here, not all; method: immunoSEQ multiplex PCR. This sample yields 50,000 to 65,000 clones, of which roughly 77% are seen a single time; about 1.8% belongs to the top ten. The specimen comprised CD4+ T cells sorted from PBMCs after approximately 19-hour stimulation, sampled from a patient who received antiretroviral therapy. The receptors originated from an adult man with HIV who was CMV-seropositive. CDR3s include the opening cysteine and the closing phenylalanine or tryptophan. The D gene is left open where the match is weak. Only part of the rows carry a size: once, few, many, or a class if the clone is expanded.

clone_size: -
v_call: TRBV4-2
d_call: TRBD2
j_call: TRBJ2-7
cdr3_nt: TGTGCCAGCAGCCAAGAATGGGGACTAGCGGGAGCCTACGAGCAGTACTTC
cdr3_aa: CASSQEWGLAGAYEQYF

clone_size: -
v_call: TRBV7-9
d_call: -
j_call: TRBJ1-4
cdr3_nt: TGTGCCAGCAGCTTAGTCCGGGAAAAACTGTTTTTT
cdr3_aa: CASSLVREKLFF

clone_size: -
v_call: TRBV2
d_call: -
j_call: TRBJ2-5
cdr3_nt: TGTGCCAGCAGTGACGCGGAAGCTCAAGAGACCCAGTACTTC
cdr3_aa: CASSDAEAQETQYF

clone_size: -
v_call: TRBV18
d_call: -
j_call: TRBJ1-1
cdr3_nt: TGTGCCAGCTCAAGGGAGAGACAGATGAACACTGAAGCTTTCTTT
cdr3_aa: CASSRERQMNTEAFF

clone_size: once
v_call: TRBV19
d_call: TRBD1
j_call: TRBJ1-2
cdr3_nt: TGTGCCAGTAGTATGTCTTACAGGGGAACATATGGCTACACCTTC
cdr3_aa: CASSMSYRGTYGYTF

clone_size: few
v_call: TRBV25-1
d_call: -
j_call: TRBJ1-2
cdr3_nt: TGTGCCACCTCCCGGGAGGTGATCTACACCTTC
cdr3_aa: CATSREVIYTF

clone_size: -
v_call: TRBV5-5
d_call: TRBD1
j_call: TRBJ1-1
cdr3_nt: TGTGCCAGCAGCACCGCCGGGACAGGGGGCGCGAGGACTGAAGCTTTCTTT
cdr3_aa: CASSTAGTGGARTEAFF

clone_size: -
v_call: TRBV2
d_call: -
j_call: TRBJ2-2
cdr3_nt: TGTGCCAGCAGATCGGGACTTAACACCGGGGAGCTGTTTTTT
cdr3_aa: CASRSGLNTGELFF

clone_size: few
v_call: TRBV5-4
d_call: -
j_call: TRBJ1-2
cdr3_nt: TGTGCCAGCAGCTTGGCCAAGGTCAGGGAGGGCTACACCTTC
cdr3_aa: CASSLAKVREGYTF

clone_size: once
v_call: TRBV12-3/TRBV12-4
d_call: -
j_call: TRBJ1-1
cdr3_nt: TGTGCCAGCAGTACTCCAGAAAACACTGAAGCTTTCTTT
cdr3_aa: CASSTPENTEAFF

clone_size: -
v_call: TRBV7-9
d_call: -
j_call: TRBJ1-3
cdr3_nt: TGTGCCAGCAGCTTAGCGACGGCAGTCGGAAACACCATATATTTT
cdr3_aa: CASSLATAVGNTIYF

clone_size: few
v_call: TRBV6-6
d_call: TRBD1
j_call: TRBJ2-4
cdr3_nt: TGTGCAAGCAGTGGGGACAGGGCAGCGGACAAAAACATTCAGTACTTC
cdr3_aa: CASSGDRAADKNIQYF